Presented here are 27 T cell receptor beta chains from one specimen sequenced in a study of preoperative IRX-2 immunotherapy in early breast cancer. TCRdb keeps only in-frame clones here, not all; method: immunoSEQ multiplex PCR. The sample has approximately 98,000 clones, just over 85% seen once. Stated treatment: preoperative locoregional IRX-2 cytokine immunotherapy. Sequenced material: tumor tissue, taken after IRX-2 immunotherapy. The receptors here all came from a human donor with breast cancer.

About this clone: An end of the junction differs from the germline gene, which may be a read error. The genes are TRBV6-8 and TRBJ2-7; D possibly uses TRBD1 or TRBD2 (5 bases each). This CDR3 comprises 14 residues. CDR1 and CDR2 (germline): MNHGY, SAAAGT. The CDR3 nucleotides are TGTGCCATCAGTAAGACCGGGGACGGCTACGAGCAGTACTTC. This sequence encodes CAISKTGDGYEQYF.

This chain joins TRBV19 and TRBJ1-5, with a possible D match to TRBD1 (5 bases). Germline values: CDR1 LNHDA, CDR2 SQIVND (reference sequence). The CDR3 covers 15 residues. The ends were cut back, 4 bases at V and 2 bases at J, with 12 bases in the middle. The CDR3 coding sequence is TGTGCCAGTAGTAGGAGGGGAGTAGGCAATCAGCCCCAGCATTTT. Encoded protein: CASSRRGVGNQPQHF.

This chain's CDR3 is CASSSRQGYGYTF. The CDR3 DNA is TGTGCCAGCAGTTCGCGTCAGGGCTATGGCTACACCTTC. The gene calls are TRBV28 and TRBJ1-2; D is perhaps TRBD1 (5 bases). The V gene's germline CDR1 is MDHEN and CDR2 SYDVKM. CDR3 size: 13 residues. V dropped 4 bases and J dropped 4 bases, with 10 bases sitting between them.

The V gene is TRBV11-3, the J gene TRBJ1-1; D is unclear. CDR3 length: 15 amino acids. Per the germline V gene, CDR1 is SGHNT and CDR2 is YENEEA. V was shortened by 2 bases and J by 2 bases, with 12 bases between the two germline ends. CDR3 DNA: TGTGCCAGCAGCTTAAATCTCCTGGGCAACACTGAAGCTTTCTTT. This translates into CASSLNLLGNTEAFF. The full variable domain, with the rest looked up from reference TRBV11-3 and TRBJ1-1, is EAGVVQSPRYKIIEKKQPVAFWCNPISGHNTLYWYLQNLGQGPELLIRYENEEAVDDSQLPKDRFSAERLKGVDSTLKIQPAELGDSAVYLCASSLNLLGNTEAFFGQGTRLTVV.

This clone was picked up one time. The chain couples TRBV10-2 to TRBJ1-6, with D possibly matching TRBD1 (6 bases). CDR1 WSHSY and CDR2 SAAADI come from the germline V gene. Trimming removed 5 bases from V and 7 bases from J, with 12 bases in between. The CDR3 is 14 residues long. CDR3 protein: CASSRAGENSPLHF. CDR3 DNA: TGCGCCAGCAGTAGGGCAGGGGAGAATTCACCCCTCCACTTT.

The chain has TRBV7-6 and TRBJ2-5; TRBD2 is a possible D gene (6 bases). The CDR3 is made up of 14 amino acids. CDR1 is SGHVS and CDR2 is FNYEAQ in the germline V gene. V shed 3 bases and J shed 2 bases, with 10 bases lying between them. In DNA form, the CDR3 reads TGTGCCAGCAGCTTCGGGGGACTTCAAGAGACCCAGTACTTC. This translates into CASSFGGLQETQYF.

The chain carries TRBV19 and TRBJ1-2; a weak D match, TRBD1 (5 bases). Germline V gives CDR1 LNHDA, CDR2 SQIVND (reference sequence). V lost 10 bases, J lost 4 bases, and 16 bases lay in between. The length of the CDR3 is 13 residues. CDR3 protein: CATLSPDTYGYTF. Here the CDR3 DNA reads TGTGCCACCTTATCGCCGGACACCTATGGCTACACCTTC.

This sequence joins TRBV14 and TRBJ2-4; possible D gene TRBD1, 7 bases. Trimming stripped 0 bases from V and 4 bases from J, with 16 bases between. The CDR3 extends over 17 amino acids. Germline V gene sequence: CDR1 SGHDN, CDR2 FVKESK. The CDR3 here is CASSQEGGQKSKNIQYF. The DNA for the CDR3 is TGTGCCAGCAGCCAAGAGGGGGGACAGAAAAGTAAAAACATTCAGTACTTC.

The chain recombines TRBV7-1 with TRBJ2-3, with 11 bases matching TRBD2. TRBV7-1 is designated an ORF whose function remains uncertain. V lost 4 bases, J lost 0 bases, and 15 bases stayed unmatched. The CDR3 loop spans 20 amino acids. CDR3 residues: CASSYALAGGKLTSTDTQYF. DNA of the CDR3: TGTGCCAGCAGCTATGCCCTAGCGGGGGGCAAGCTCACTAGCACAGATACGCAGTATTTT.

This chain links TRBV28 with TRBJ1-2, with 8 positions matching TRBD1. V lost 4 bases and J lost 8; bases outside the gene matches: 3. Germline V gives CDR1 MDHEN, CDR2 SYDVKM. The CDR3 totals 12 residues. The CDR3: CASSSGGEGYTF. CDR3 DNA sequence: TGTGCCAGCAGTTCAGGGGGCGAGGGCTACACCTTC.

V gene TRBV6-8 combines with J gene TRBJ2-7, with a tentative D call TRBD2 (6 bases). Looked up from germline, CDR1 is MNHGY and CDR2 is SAAAGT. The CDR3 is 16 amino acids. Trimming stripped 5 bases from V and 6 bases from J, with 23 bases between. CDR3 in amino acids: CASSTRTRNQGGEQYF. As DNA, the CDR3 is TGTGCCAGCAGTACTCGTACCAGGAACCAGGGAGGCGAGCAGTACTTC.

For the CDR3, the DNA is TGTGCCTGGAGTGGTGACAGGGGGCGGGCTCCTGGGGCCAACGTCCTGACTTTC. This gives the protein CAWSGDRGRAPGANVLTF. This chain joins TRBV30 and TRBJ2-6; 10 bases agree with TRBD1. The CDR3 has 18 amino acids. CDR1 is GTSNPN, CDR2 SVGIG, per germline (reference sequence). With V trimmed by 1 base and J by 2 bases, 8 bases remained unmatched.

The chain joins TRBV5-1 to TRBJ2-7; TRBD1 agrees at 10 bases. CDR1 and CDR2 from the germline V gene are SGHRS and YFSETQ. Unmatched junction bases numbered 21, after V lost 3 bases and J lost 6 bases. The CDR3 runs to 19 residues. In DNA, the CDR3 is TGCGCCAGCAGCTCTCCGCGGGGACAGGGGAGCGGGAGTAAGGGCGAGCAGTACTTC. This translates into CASSSPRGQGSGSKGEQYF.

This clone has just a few counts. This chain uses TRBV11-3 with TRBJ2-5; 7 bases map to TRBD2. This CDR3 is built from 15 residues. Per the germline V gene, CDR1 is SGHNT and CDR2 is YENEEA. Unmatched junction bases numbered 9, after V lost 3 bases and J lost 5 bases. CDR3 nucleotide sequence: TGTGCCAGCAGCTTGTTGACGGGAGGTGGGGAGACCCAGTACTTC. It is translated as CASSLLTGGGETQYF.

V gene TRBV15 combines with J gene TRBJ1-4, with a possible D match to TRBD1 (6 bases). This CDR3 has 16 amino acids. V lost 4 bases to trimming and J lost 8 bases, with 20 bases between them. Germline V gene data show CDR1 as LNHNV and CDR2 as YYDKDF (reference sequence). In nucleotides, the CDR3 is TGTGCCACCAGCACCCTCAGGGGACTGGTCGGGGAAAAACTGTTTTTT. Its protein product is CATSTLRGLVGEKLFF.

The chain employs TRBV6-7 and TRBJ2-1, with 8 positions matching TRBD2. TRBV6-7 is flagged as an ORF with uncertain function. The J segment lost 4 bases and the V segment lost 5 bases, leaving 10 bases of the junction unmatched. The CDR3 is 16 amino acids. The CDR3 nucleotides read TGTGCCAGCAGTCCGCGGGGGGTGGGAGATTACAATGAGCAGTTCTTC. Protein: CASSPRGVGDYNEQFF.

This chain uses TRBV18 with TRBJ2-5, with TRBD2 identical over 10 bases. Germline CDR1 reads KGHSH; CDR2 reads LQKENI. The CDR3 covers 18 residues. Trimming at V came to 0 bases and at J to 0 bases, leaving 7 bases not matched to a gene. The CDR3 protein is CASSPPVAGGPYQETQYF. CDR3 nucleotide sequence: TGTGCCAGCTCACCACCGGTAGCGGGAGGCCCGTACCAAGAGACCCAGTACTTC.

The chain joins TRBV5-1 to TRBJ1-2; TRBD1 agrees at 7 bases. The CDR3 extends over 15 amino acids. Trimming removed 5 bases from V and 1 base from J; junction bases left unmatched: 8. The germline CDR1 and CDR2 sequences are SGHRS and YFSETQ. The CDR3 region has the DNA TGCGCCAGCAGACATGGGACAGACTTTAACTATGGCTACACCTTC. Its translation: CASRHGTDFNYGYTF.

The chain recombines TRBV19 with TRBJ2-7; D possibly corresponds to TRBD2 (6 bases). The germline V and J ends were trimmed by 1 base and 3 bases, with 13 bases remaining between them. This CDR3 region has 15 residues. Germline CDR1 is LNHDA and CDR2 is SQIVND (reference sequence). The CDR3 here is CASSIVGGNYYEQYF. DNA of the CDR3: TGTGCCAGTAGTATAGTTGGAGGGAACTACTACGAGCAGTACTTC.

This clone was recorded once. The CDR3 sequence: CASSLRDRGSQPQHF. Written as DNA, the CDR3 is TGTGCCAGTAGTCTCCGGGACAGGGGGTCTCAGCCCCAGCATTTT. The rearrangement links TRBV19 to TRBJ1-5; TRBD1 matches 11 bases. Germline CDR1 LNHDA, CDR2 SQIVND (reference sequence). The CDR3 is 15 amino acids. The ends lost 5 bases at V and 6 bases at J; junction bases unmatched: 6.

This chain joins TRBV30 and TRBJ2-2; D remains unclear. CDR3 length equals 14 residues. Trimming removed 0 bases at V and 1 base at J, with 6 bases between. Germline V CDR1 and CDR2: GTSNPN, SVGIG (reference sequence). CDR3 in amino acids: CAWSVRVNTGELFF. The CDR3 DNA follows: TGTGCCTGGAGTGTACGGGTGAACACCGGGGAGCTGTTTTTT.

This clone appeared a few times. The rearrangement links TRBV5-1 to TRBJ1-6, with a weak D call TRBD1 (5 bases). The CDR3 covers 14 residues. The ends were cut back, 0 bases at V and 8 bases at J, with 9 bases in the middle. Germline V lookup: CDR1 SGHRS, CDR2 YFSETQ. The DNA of the CDR3 is TGCGCCAGCAGCTTGGGGGACCTCTATTCACCCCTCCACTTT. It codes for CASSLGDLYSPLHF. The full variable domain, with the rest looked up from reference TRBV5-1 and TRBJ1-6, is KAGVTQTPRYLIKTRGQQVTLSCSPISGHRSVSWYQQTPGQGLQFLFEYFSETQRNKGNFPGRFSGRQFSNSRSEMNVSTLELGDSALYLCASSLGDLYSPLHFGNGTRLTVT.

The J gene is TRBJ2-2, the V gene TRBV11-3, with D tentatively TRBD2 (6 bases). CDR3 length equals 15 residues. Germline lookup yields CDR1 SGHNT and CDR2 YENEEA. Trimming left V 5 bases short and J 5 bases short, with 15 bases between. The CDR3: CASSMGGLRTGELFF. The CDR3 DNA reads as TGTGCCAGCAGCATGGGGGGACTTCGAACCGGGGAGCTGTTTTTT.

The chain is built from TRBV18 and TRBJ2-3, with TRBD2 matching over 7 bases. From germline, CDR1 is KGHSH and CDR2 LQKENI. There are 16 residues in the CDR3. The junction had 10 bases not matched to a gene; V was cut back by 3 bases and J by 4 bases. As DNA, the CDR3 is TGTGCCAGCTCACCGAGGGAGGGCGGGCCCGCAGATACGCAGTATTTT. Translated: CASSPREGGPADTQYF.

The V gene is TRBV28, the J gene TRBJ1-2; a weak D match, TRBD1 (6 bases). With 7 bases removed from V and 2 bases from J, the gap between germline ends came to 11 bases. The CDR3 loop spans 13 amino acids. Germline CDR1 reads MDHEN; CDR2 reads SYDVKM. The CDR3 sequence is CASTLGQNYGYTF. The DNA of the CDR3 is TGTGCCAGCACCCTCGGACAGAACTATGGCTACACCTTC.

In this sample, this clone turned up a few times. The gene calls are TRBV11-3 and TRBJ2-7; 10 bases agree with TRBD2. The CDR3 is made up of 15 amino acids. The trim removed 5 bases at V and 5 bases at J, leaving 9 bases unmatched. Per the germline V gene, CDR1 is SGHNT and CDR2 is YENEEA. CDR3: CASSESSGSFHEQYF. The CDR3 DNA reads as TGTGCCAGCAGCGAGTCTAGCGGGAGTTTCCACGAGCAGTACTTC.

The rearrangement links TRBV1 to TRBJ1-1. TRBV1 has pseudogene status. This CDR3 contains 15 residues. The CDR3 reads CASSQEVVRGTEAFF. In DNA form, the CDR3 reads TGCGCCAGCAGCCAAGAGGTAGTTCGAGGCACTGAAGCTTTCTTT.